This TCR beta chain was recorded in a study of cytomegalovirus exposure and HLA in healthy donors. A single count supports this clone. Antigen: not known. The CDR3 contains 13 residues. Germline loops: CDR1 WSHSY, CDR2 SAAADI. With V trimmed by 7 bases and J by 5 bases, 7 bases remained unmatched. This PCR relied on a set of 60 Vbeta primers and 13 Jbeta primers. TCRdb's copy holds only in-frame clones and misses some; the assay was immunoSEQ multiplex PCR. The profile shows 100,000 to 150,000 clones, 74% of them singletons. Overall study findings and caveats: Later examination showed HLA-associated TCR beta chains had greater clonal expansion than equally common others.

The sample consisted of PBMCs. The chain uses TRBV10-2 and TRBJ2-5; TRBD2 agrees at 7 bases. The clonotype originates from a woman aged 45-65 years in good health and CMV-seropositive. CDR3 DNA: TGCGCCAGCACGGCGGGGGTGGGGGAGACCCAGTACTTC. Protein: CASTAGVGETQYF.